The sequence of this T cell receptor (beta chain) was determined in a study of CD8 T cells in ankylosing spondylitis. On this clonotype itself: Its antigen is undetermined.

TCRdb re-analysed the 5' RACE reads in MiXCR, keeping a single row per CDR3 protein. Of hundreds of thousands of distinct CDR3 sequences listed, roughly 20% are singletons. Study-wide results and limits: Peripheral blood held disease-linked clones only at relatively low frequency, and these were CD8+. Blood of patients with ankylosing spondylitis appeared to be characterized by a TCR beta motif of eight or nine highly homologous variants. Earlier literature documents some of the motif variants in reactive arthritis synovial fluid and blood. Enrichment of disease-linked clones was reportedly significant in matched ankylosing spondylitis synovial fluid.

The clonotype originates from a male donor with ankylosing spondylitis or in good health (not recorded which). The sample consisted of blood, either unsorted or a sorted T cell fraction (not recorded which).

This CDR3 reads CASSLLPSTDTQYF. CDR3 bases: TGTGCCAGCAGCTTACTCCCTAGCACAGATACGCAGTATTTT. The chain has TRBV7-3 and TRBJ2-3; D is unresolved. The CDR3 totals 14 residues. V was shortened by 2 bases and J by 0 bases, with 6 bases between the two germline ends. Germline V gives CDR1 SGHTA, CDR2 FQGTGA.